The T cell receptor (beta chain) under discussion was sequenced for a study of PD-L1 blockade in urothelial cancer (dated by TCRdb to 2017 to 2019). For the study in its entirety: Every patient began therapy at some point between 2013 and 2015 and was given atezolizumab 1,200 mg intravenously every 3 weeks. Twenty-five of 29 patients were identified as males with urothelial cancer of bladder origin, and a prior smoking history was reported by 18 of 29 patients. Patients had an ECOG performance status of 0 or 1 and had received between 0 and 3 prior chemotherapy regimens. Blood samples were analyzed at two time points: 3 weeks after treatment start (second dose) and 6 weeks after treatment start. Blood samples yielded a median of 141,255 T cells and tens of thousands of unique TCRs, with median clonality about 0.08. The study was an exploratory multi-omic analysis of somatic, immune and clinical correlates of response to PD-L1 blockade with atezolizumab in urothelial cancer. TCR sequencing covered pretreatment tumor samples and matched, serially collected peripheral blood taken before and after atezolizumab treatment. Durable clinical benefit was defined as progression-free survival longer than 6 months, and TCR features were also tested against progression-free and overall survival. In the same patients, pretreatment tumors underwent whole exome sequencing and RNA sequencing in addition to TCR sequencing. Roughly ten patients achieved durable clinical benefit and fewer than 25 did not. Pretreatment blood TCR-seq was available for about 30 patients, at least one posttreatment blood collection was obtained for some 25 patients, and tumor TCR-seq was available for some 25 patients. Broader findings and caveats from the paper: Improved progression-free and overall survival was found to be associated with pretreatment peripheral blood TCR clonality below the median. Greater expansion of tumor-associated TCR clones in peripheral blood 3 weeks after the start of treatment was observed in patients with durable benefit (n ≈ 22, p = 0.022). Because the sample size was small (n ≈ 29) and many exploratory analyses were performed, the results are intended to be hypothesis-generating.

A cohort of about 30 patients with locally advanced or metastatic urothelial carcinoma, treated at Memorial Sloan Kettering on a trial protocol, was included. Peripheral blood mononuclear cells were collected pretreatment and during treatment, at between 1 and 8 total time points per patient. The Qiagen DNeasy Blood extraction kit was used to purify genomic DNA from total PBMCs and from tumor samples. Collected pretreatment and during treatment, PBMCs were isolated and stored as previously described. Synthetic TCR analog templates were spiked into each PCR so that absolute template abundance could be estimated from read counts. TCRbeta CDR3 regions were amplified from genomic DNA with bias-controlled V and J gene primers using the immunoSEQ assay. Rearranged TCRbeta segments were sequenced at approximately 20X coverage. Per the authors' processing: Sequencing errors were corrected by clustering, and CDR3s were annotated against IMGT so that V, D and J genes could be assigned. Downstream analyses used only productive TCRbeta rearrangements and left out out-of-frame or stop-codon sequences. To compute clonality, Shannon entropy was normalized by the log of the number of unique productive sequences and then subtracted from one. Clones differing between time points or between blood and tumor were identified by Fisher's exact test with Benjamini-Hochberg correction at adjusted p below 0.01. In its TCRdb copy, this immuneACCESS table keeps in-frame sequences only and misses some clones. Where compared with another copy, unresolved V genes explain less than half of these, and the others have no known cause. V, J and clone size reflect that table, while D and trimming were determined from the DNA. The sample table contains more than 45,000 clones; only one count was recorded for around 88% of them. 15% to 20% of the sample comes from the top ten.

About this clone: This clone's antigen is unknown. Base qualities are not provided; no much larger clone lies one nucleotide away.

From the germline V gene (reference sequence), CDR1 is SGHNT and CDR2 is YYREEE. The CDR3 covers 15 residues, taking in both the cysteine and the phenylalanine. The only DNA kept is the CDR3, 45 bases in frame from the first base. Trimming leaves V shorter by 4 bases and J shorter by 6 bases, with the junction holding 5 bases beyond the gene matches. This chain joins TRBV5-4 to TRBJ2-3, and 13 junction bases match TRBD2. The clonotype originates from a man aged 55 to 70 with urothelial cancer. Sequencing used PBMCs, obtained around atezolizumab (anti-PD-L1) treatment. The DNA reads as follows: TGTGCCAGCAGCCCGGGACTAGCGGGGACGGATACGCAGTATTTT. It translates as CASSPGLAGTDTQYF. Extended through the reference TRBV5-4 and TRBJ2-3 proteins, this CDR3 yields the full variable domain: ETGVTQSPTHLIKTRGQQVTLRCSSQSGHNTVSWYQQALGQGPQFIFQYYREEENGRGNFPPRFSGLQFPNYSSELNVNALELDDSALYLCASSPGLAGTDTQYFGPGTRLTVL.